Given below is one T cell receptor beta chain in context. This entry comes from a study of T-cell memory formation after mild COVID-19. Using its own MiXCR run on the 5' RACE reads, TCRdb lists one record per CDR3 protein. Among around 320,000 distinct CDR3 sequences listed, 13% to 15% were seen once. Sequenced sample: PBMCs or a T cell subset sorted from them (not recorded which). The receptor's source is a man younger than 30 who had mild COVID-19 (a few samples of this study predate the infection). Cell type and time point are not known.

The CDR3 reads CASSLADRGQDTQYF. CDR3 bases: TGCGCCAGCAGCTTGGCGGACAGGGGGCAGGATACGCAGTATTTT. This chain uses TRBV5-1 with TRBJ2-3, with 11 bases aligning to TRBD1. V was clipped by 0 bases and J by 6 bases; unmatched bases: 3. The CDR3 length is 15 residues. CDR1 is SGHRS, CDR2 YFSETQ, per germline.